Below, 32 T cell receptor beta chains from the same sample are listed, as sequenced in a study of T cells in Graves' hyperthyroidism and ophthalmopathy. Amplification yielded TCR beta CDR3 regions, with RNA transcripts as the source. First-round RT-PCR of the TCR CDR3 relied on the HTBI primer set. MiXCR, applied by TCRdb to the multiplex PCR reads, yields one record per CDR3 protein. The table has a few hundred thousand distinct CDR3 sequences, 15% to 20% seen once. Sequenced input: blood. The receptors stem from a woman aged 25 to 39 with Graves' ophthalmopathy.

This chain uses TRBV28 with TRBJ2-2; 7 nucleotides line up with TRBD1. The V segment lost 10 bases and the J segment 6 bases; nucleotides outside the gene matches: 17. Looked up from germline, CDR1 is MDHEN and CDR2 is SYDVKM. The CDR3 has 16 residues. CDR3 sequence: CATTFLQGISPGELFF. The CDR3 nucleotides read TGTGCCACCACCTTCCTACAGGGGATTTCGCCCGGGGAGCTGTTTTTT.

The chain couples TRBV7-9 to TRBJ2-4; D perhaps matches TRBD2 (5 bases). CDR1 and CDR2 (germline): SEHNR, FQNEAQ (reference sequence). This CDR3 comprises 14 residues. The V end was cut by 3 bases, the J end by 1 base, with 7 bases between. CDR3 nucleotide sequence: TGTGCCAGCAGCTTCGGGATGGCCAAAAACATTCAGTACTTC. This gives the protein CASSFGMAKNIQYF.

V usage is TRBV18 and J usage is TRBJ2-3; 12 bases match TRBD2. The germline CDR1 and CDR2 sequences are KGHSH and LQKENI. This CDR3 has 17 amino acids. After removal of 0 bases from V and 6 bases from J, the junction contained 7 bases not matched to a gene. The CDR3 loop reads CASSPPATSGRRDTQYF. The CDR3 nucleotides are TGTGCCAGCTCACCACCGGCGACTAGCGGGAGAAGGGATACGCAGTATTTT.

This clonotype came up a few times. The genes are TRBV5-8 and TRBJ2-3; possible D gene TRBD1, 6 bases. This CDR3 has 16 amino acids. The V gene's germline CDR1 is SGHTS and CDR2 YDEGEE. Trimming took off 4 bases at V and 1 base at J, with 16 bases between the two ends. CDR3 sequence: CASSPPTGTRTDTQYF. CDR3 coding DNA: TGTGCCAGCAGCCCCCCCACAGGGACCCGCACAGATACGCAGTATTTT.

The V and J genes are TRBV9 and TRBJ2-2; D unclear. CDR1 and CDR2 (germline): SGDLS, YYNGEE. The CDR3 consists of 16 residues. The V gene lost 1 base and the J gene lost 2 bases, with 12 bases spanning the gap. The CDR3 DNA reads TGTGCCAGCAGCGTATTTAAAGGGTCAAACACCGGGGAGCTGTTTTTT. Its protein is CASSVFKGSNTGELFF.

This clonotype was recorded at least ten times. The chain employs TRBV29-1 and TRBJ2-1; D is uncertain. V shed 6 bases and J shed 5 bases, with 11 bases lying between them. Germline V gives CDR1 SQVTM, CDR2 ANQGSEA. The length of the CDR3 is 12 residues. For the CDR3, the DNA is TGCAGCGTATGGACCATTAACAATGAGCAGTTCTTC. Its translation is CSVWTINNEQFF.

A few counts support this clonotype. The chain has TRBV28 and TRBJ2-5; D is perhaps TRBD2 (6 bases). The length of the CDR3 is 12 residues. Germline V lookup: CDR1 MDHEN, CDR2 SYDVKM. CDR3 DNA sequence: TGTGGGAGCGGGCCGCTACAAGAGACCCAGTACTTC. Amino acids: CGSGPLQETQYF.

V and J are TRBV10-3 and TRBJ1-6, with a possible D match to TRBD1 (5 bases). Trimming cost V 3 bases and J 5 bases, with 14 bases left between them. CDR3 length equals 16 residues. Germline values: CDR1 ENHRY, CDR2 SYGVKD. The DNA for the CDR3 is TGTGCCATCAGTGACCCTGGGCAGGGCAATAATTCACCCCTCCACTTT. It is translated as CAISDPGQGNNSPLHF.

This clonotype occurred many times. The chain combines TRBV18 with TRBJ2-5; either TRBD1 or TRBD2 may supply D (5 bases each). The germline gives CDR1 KGHSH, CDR2 LQKENI. Trimming pared 5 bases from V and 2 bases from J, leaving 15 bases between. The CDR3 length is 15 residues. As DNA, the CDR3 is TGTGCCAGCTCAGAGATATTAGGGGAGCAAGAGACCCAGTACTTC. Its protein is CASSEILGEQETQYF.

This clonotype showed up just a few times. The chain employs TRBV27 and TRBJ2-3, with a tentative D call TRBD2 (6 bases). Germline CDR1 is MNHEY and CDR2 is SMNVEV (reference sequence). Trimming shortened V by 4 bases and J by 0 bases, and 14 bases separated the two germline ends. CDR3 size: 16 residues. CDR3 DNA: TGTGCCAGCAGTTCCCGTTCGGGAGATAGCACAGATACGCAGTATTTT. Amino acid sequence: CASSSRSGDSTDTQYF.

This clonotype showed up many times. This sequence joins TRBV20-1 and TRBJ1-1; no definite D call. The CDR3 covers 13 residues. CDR1 is DFQATT, CDR2 SNEGSKA, per germline (reference sequence). V lost 4 bases, J lost 1 base, and 10 bases lay in between. The CDR3 here is CSATKNRNTEAFF. The DNA for the CDR3 is TGCAGTGCTACTAAGAACAGGAACACTGAAGCTTTCTTT.

Only a few counts were recorded for this clonotype. V and J are TRBV27 and TRBJ2-5; 13 bases fit TRBD2. This CDR3 is built from 16 residues. CDR1 and CDR2 from the germline V gene are MNHEY and SMNVEV (reference sequence). V shed 2 bases, J shed 4 bases, and the junction held 4 bases outside the gene matches. The CDR3 spells CASSLTSGRARETQYF. In DNA form, the CDR3 reads TGTGCCAGCAGTTTAACTAGCGGGAGGGCCAGAGAGACCCAGTACTTC.

The V gene is TRBV20-1, the J gene TRBJ2-7, with 10 bases identical to TRBD2. Germline V gene lookup returns CDR1 DFQATT and CDR2 SNEGSKA (reference sequence). This CDR3 comprises 17 residues. The junction had 13 bases not matched to a gene; V was cut back by 1 base and J by 4 bases. CDR3 sequence: CSARVKREGHDRYEQYF. For the CDR3, the DNA is TGCAGTGCTAGAGTCAAGCGGGAGGGCCACGATAGATACGAGCAGTACTTC.

This clonotype was detected a few times. The gene calls are TRBV29-1 and TRBJ2-7, with D possibly matching TRBD2 (6 bases). The germline V gene encodes CDR1 SQVTM and CDR2 ANQGSEA. This CDR3 is 13 amino acids long. V lost 6 bases, J lost 0 bases, and 12 bases lay in between. CDR3 sequence (DNA): TGCAGCGTGGGGACTTCCAGCTCCTACGAGCAGTACTTC. It is translated as CSVGTSSSYEQYF.

This clonotype has a count of ten or more. The rearrangement uses TRBV20-1 and TRBJ2-3; D gene unclear. CDR3 length: 11 amino acids. Trimming stripped 3 bases from V and 5 bases from J, with 6 bases between. The germline V gene encodes CDR1 DFQATT and CDR2 SNEGSKA (reference sequence). This chain's CDR3 is CSARTRDTQYF. CDR3 DNA sequence: TGCAGTGCTAGGACCAGAGATACGCAGTATTTT.

This clonotype was seen at least ten times. This chain joins TRBV30 and TRBJ1-2; possible D gene TRBD1, 5 bases. Germline CDR1 and CDR2: GTSNPN and SVGIG (reference sequence). Trimming stripped 4 bases from V and 5 bases from J, with 14 bases between. This CDR3 has 13 amino acids. The CDR3 sequence: CAWNPGIGYGYTF. CDR3 nucleotides: TGTGCCTGGAACCCAGGGATAGGGTATGGCTACACCTTC.

This clonotype was observed at least ten times. The chain uses TRBV11-2 and TRBJ2-7; D might be TRBD2 (7 bases). The CDR3 runs to 14 residues. The germline V gene has CDR1 SGHAT and CDR2 FQNNGV. V lost 4 bases to trimming and J lost 6 bases, with 16 bases between them. The CDR3 loop is CASSSTRGGLEQYF. The CDR3, as DNA: TGTGCCAGCAGCTCCACTAGGGGGGGCCTCGAGCAGTACTTC. Combining the CDR3 with reference TRBV11-2 and TRBJ2-7 gives the whole variable domain EAGVAQSPRYKIIEKRQSVAFWCNPISGHATLYWYQQILGQGPKLLIQFQNNGVVDDSQLPKDRFSAERLKGVDSTLKIQPAKLEDSAVYLCASSSTRGGLEQYFGPGTRLTVT.

The rearrangement links TRBV5-1 to TRBJ1-6, with D perhaps TRBD1 (5 bases). From germline, CDR1 is SGHRS and CDR2 YFSETQ. Trimming removed 4 bases at V and 10 bases at J, with 18 bases between. The CDR3 is 15 amino acids. CDR3 region: CASSPDGWGGSPLHF. The CDR3 bases are TGCGCCAGCAGCCCGGACGGGTGGGGGGGATCACCCCTCCACTTT.

This clonotype occurred a few times. This chain joins TRBV28 and TRBJ2-3; tentative D call: TRBD2 (5 bases). The length of the CDR3 is 14 residues. CDR1 is MDHEN and CDR2 is SYDVKM in the germline V gene. V dropped 8 bases and J dropped 3 bases, with 15 bases sitting between them. The CDR3 sequence: CASRWEYTTDTQYF. As DNA, the CDR3 is TGTGCCAGCCGGTGGGAGTATACTACAGATACGCAGTATTTT.

The chain is built from TRBV7-8 and TRBJ1-6; 7 positions match TRBD1. The trim removed 5 bases at V and 14 bases at J, leaving 24 bases unmatched. Germline assignment: CDR1 SGHVS and CDR2 FQNEAQ. The CDR3 spans 18 residues. The CDR3 coding sequence is TGTGCCAGCAGCCTAATCTTTACGATTGACCCCAATACAGGGGCCCTCCACTTT. This codes for CASSLIFTIDPNTGALHF.

The chain has TRBV20-1 and TRBJ2-1; D gene unclear. V shed 0 bases and J shed 0 bases, with 9 bases lying between them. Germline V gene sequence: CDR1 DFQATT, CDR2 SNEGSKA (reference sequence). CDR3 length equals 15 residues. DNA of the CDR3: TGCAGTGCTAGAGATCCCGCGAGCTCCTACAATGAGCAGTTCTTC. Protein: CSARDPASSYNEQFF.

The chain has TRBV4-3 and TRBJ2-7, with TRBD2 matching over 8 bases. CDR3 length: 14 amino acids. Trimming took 4 bases from V and 3 from J; bases not matched to a gene: 5. Germline loops: CDR1 LGHNA, CDR2 YSLEER. CDR3 in amino acids: CASSPTGTSYEQYF. CDR3 DNA: TGCGCCAGCAGCCCGACCGGGACTAGCTACGAGCAGTACTTC.

This clonotype was recorded many times. V is TRBV30 and J is TRBJ1-5; 10 bases agree with TRBD1. CDR1 is GTSNPN and CDR2 is SVGIG in the germline V gene (reference sequence). CDR3 length: 15 amino acids. J was trimmed by 5 bases and V by 5 bases; bases with no gene match: 9. DNA for the CDR3: TGTGCCTGGGCCGGGACAGGGGCTGGGGATCAGCCCCAGCATTTT. This encodes CAWAGTGAGDQPQHF. Complete variable domain (other parts from reference TRBV30 and TRBJ1-5): SQTIHQWPATLVQPVGSPLSLECTVEGTSNPNLYWYRQAAGRGLQLLFYSVGIGQISSEVPQNLSASRPQDRQFILSSKKLLLSDSGFYLCAWAGTGAGDQPQHFGDGTRLSIL.

The chain recombines TRBV6-1 with TRBJ2-5; TRBD2 is a possible D gene (13 bases). Trimming took 11 bases from V and 0 from J, leaving 31 bases between them. The CDR3 is 19 residues long. In germline, CDR1 is MNHNS, CDR2 SASEGT. The CDR3 region has the DNA TGTGCCGGGGGACAGGGGGCCCCGGGACTAGCGGGACACCAAGAGACCCAGTACTTC. This codes for CAGGQGAPGLAGHQETQYF.

The CDR3 loop reads CASSREQGGMGMSNQPQHF. The CDR3 DNA reads as TGTGCCAGCAGCCGAGAACAGGGGGGTATGGGTATGAGCAATCAGCCCCAGCATTTT. This rearrangement joins TRBV4-2 to TRBJ1-5, with 8 positions matching TRBD1. Trimming took 4 bases from V and 1 from J; bases not matched to a gene: 15. This CDR3 region has 19 residues. Per the germline V gene, CDR1 is LGHNA and CDR2 is YNFKEQ.

The rearrangement joins TRBV2 to TRBJ2-3; 8 nucleotides align to TRBD1. The trim removed 3 bases at V and 3 bases at J, leaving 8 bases unmatched. This CDR3 has 16 amino acids. Germline values: CDR1 SNHLY, CDR2 FYNNEI. The CDR3 nucleotides read TGTGCCAGCAGTGACCCCCGGACAGGGAATACAGATACGCAGTATTTT. Protein sequence: CASSDPRTGNTDTQYF.

This clonotype was counted many times. V gene TRBV28 combines with J gene TRBJ2-5; D possibly corresponds to TRBD1 (6 bases). Trimming left V 5 bases short and J 4 bases short, with 23 bases between. This CDR3 comprises 17 residues. Germline V gene lookup returns CDR1 MDHEN and CDR2 SYDVKM. This CDR3 reads CASSPTQGKLSGETQYF. CDR3 nucleotides: TGTGCCAGCAGTCCCACGCAGGGGAAATTATCGGGAGAGACCCAGTACTTC.

This sequence joins TRBV19 and TRBJ2-1; 11 bases are shared with TRBD2. This CDR3 contains 14 residues. The J segment lost 10 bases and the V segment lost 3 bases, leaving 5 bases of the junction unmatched. Germline loops: CDR1 LNHDA, CDR2 SQIVND (reference sequence). DNA for the CDR3: TGTGCCAGTAGTATGGGACTAGCGGTGATCGAGCAGTTCTTC. Amino acids: CASSMGLAVIEQFF. Full variable domain (remainder filled in from reference TRBV19 and TRBJ2-1): DGGITQSPKYLFRKEGQNVTLSCEQNLNHDAMYWYRQDPGQGLRLIYYSQIVNDFQKGDIAEGYSVSREKKESFPLTVTSAQKNPTAFYLCASSMGLAVIEQFFGPGTRLTVL.

About this clonotype itself: The junction differs from germline at one of its ends, possibly a read error. This rearrangement joins TRBV9 to TRBJ2-5; D gene uncertain. The CDR3 sequence is 13 residues long. CDR1 SGDLS and CDR2 YYNGEE come from the germline V gene. The chain's CDR3 is CASSVRPQGTQYF. As DNA, the CDR3 is TGTGCCAGCAGCGTGCGGCCCCAAGGGACCCAGTACTTC.

This clonotype showed up many times. This chain joins TRBV6-2 or TRBV6-3 and TRBJ1-5; possibly TRBD1 for D (5 bases). Germline CDR1 is MNHEY and CDR2 is SVGEGT. Trimming pared 7 bases from V and 6 bases from J, leaving 13 bases between. The CDR3 has 13 amino acids. This chain's CDR3 is CASTTGWRQPQHF. The CDR3 coding sequence is TGTGCCAGCACTACAGGCTGGCGTCAGCCCCAGCATTTT.

This clonotype was seen ten or more times. V and J are TRBV18 and TRBJ2-1; TRBD1 aligns across 8 bases. This CDR3 region has 15 residues. The V and J ends lost 3 bases and 5 bases, in that order; junction bases with no gene match: 6. Germline V gives CDR1 KGHSH, CDR2 LQKENI. CDR3 coding DNA: TGTGCCAGCTCACCGCGGGTGACAGGGGACAATGAGCAGTTCTTC. The encoded protein is CASSPRVTGDNEQFF. The whole variable domain, remainder taken from reference TRBV18 and TRBJ2-1, is NAGVMQNPRHLVRRRGQEARLRCSPMKGHSHVYWYRQLPEEGLKFMVYLQKENIIDESGMPKERFSAEFPKEGPSILRIQQVVRGDSAAYFCASSPRVTGDNEQFFGPGTRLTVL.

This sequence joins TRBV19 and TRBJ1-5; D not resolved. The CDR3 length is 16 residues. V gave up 4 bases and J gave up 6 bases, with 19 bases separating them. CDR1 LNHDA and CDR2 SQIVND come from the germline V gene (reference sequence). The CDR3 spells CASSNPLGFRGQPQHF. CDR3 in DNA: TGTGCCAGTAGTAACCCCCTGGGGTTTCGTGGTCAGCCCCAGCATTTT. The full variable domain, with the rest looked up from reference TRBV19 and TRBJ1-5, is DGGITQSPKYLFRKEGQNVTLSCEQNLNHDAMYWYRQDPGQGLRLIYYSQIVNDFQKGDIAEGYSVSREKKESFPLTVTSAQKNPTAFYLCASSNPLGFRGQPQHFGDGTRLSIL.